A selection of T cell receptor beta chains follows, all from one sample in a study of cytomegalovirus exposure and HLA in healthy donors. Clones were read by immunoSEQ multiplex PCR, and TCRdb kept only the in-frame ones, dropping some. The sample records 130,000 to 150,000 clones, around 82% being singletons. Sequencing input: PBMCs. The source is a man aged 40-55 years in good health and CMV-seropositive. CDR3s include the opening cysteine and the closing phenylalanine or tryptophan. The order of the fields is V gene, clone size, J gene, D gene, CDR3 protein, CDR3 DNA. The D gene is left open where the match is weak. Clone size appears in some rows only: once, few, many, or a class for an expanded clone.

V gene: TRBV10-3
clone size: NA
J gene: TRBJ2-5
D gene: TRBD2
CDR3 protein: CAISVSGGETQYF
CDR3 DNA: TGTGCCATCAGTGTTTCGGGGGGAGAGACCCAGTACTTC

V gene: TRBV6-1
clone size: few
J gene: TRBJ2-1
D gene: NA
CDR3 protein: CASSVLRGTSYNEQFF
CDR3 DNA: TGTGCCAGCAGTGTCCTTAGGGGAACTTCCTACAATGAGCAGTTCTTC

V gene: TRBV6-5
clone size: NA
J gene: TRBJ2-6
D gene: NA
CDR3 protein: CASTSFVSGANVLTF
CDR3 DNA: TGTGCCAGCACCTCCTTCGTCTCTGGGGCCAACGTCCTGACTTTC

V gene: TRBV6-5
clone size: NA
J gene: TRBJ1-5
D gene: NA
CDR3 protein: CAILRAGVLPQHF
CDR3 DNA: TGTGCCATCCTACGAGCAGGGGTTCTTCCCCAGCATTTT

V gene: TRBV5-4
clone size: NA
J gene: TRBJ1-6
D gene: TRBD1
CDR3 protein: CASSQNRGGRPLHF
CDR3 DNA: TGTGCCAGCAGCCAGAACAGGGGTGGAAGGCCCCTCCACTTT

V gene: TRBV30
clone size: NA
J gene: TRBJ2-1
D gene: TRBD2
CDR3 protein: CAWSVVSGRASNEQFF
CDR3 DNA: TGTGCCTGGAGTGTCGTTAGCGGGAGGGCCTCGAATGAGCAGTTCTTC

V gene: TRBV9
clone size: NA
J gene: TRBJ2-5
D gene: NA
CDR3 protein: CASSPRGQETQYF
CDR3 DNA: TGTGCCAGCAGCCCCCGGGGCCAAGAGACCCAGTACTTC

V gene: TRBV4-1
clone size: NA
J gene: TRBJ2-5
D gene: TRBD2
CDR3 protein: CASSQSLAKETQYF
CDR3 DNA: TGCGCCAGCAGCCAATCACTAGCGAAAGAGACCCAGTACTTC

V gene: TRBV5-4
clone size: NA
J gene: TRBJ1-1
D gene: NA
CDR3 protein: CASSLQGKKAEAFF
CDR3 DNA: TGTGCCAGCAGCTTACAGGGAAAGAAGGCTGAAGCTTTCTTT

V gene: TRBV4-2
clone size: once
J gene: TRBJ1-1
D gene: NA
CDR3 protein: CASSQDHRARTEAFF
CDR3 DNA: TGTGCCAGCAGCCAAGATCACAGGGCGAGGACTGAAGCTTTCTTT

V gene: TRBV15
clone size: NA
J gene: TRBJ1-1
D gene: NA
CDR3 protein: CATSRDGWRNTEAFF
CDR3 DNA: TGTGCCACCAGCAGAGATGGATGGAGGAACACTGAAGCTTTCTTT

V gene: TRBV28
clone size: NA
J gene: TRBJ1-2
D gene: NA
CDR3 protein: CASREGAGYTF
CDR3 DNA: TGTGCCAGCAGGGAAGGAGCTGGCTACACCTTC

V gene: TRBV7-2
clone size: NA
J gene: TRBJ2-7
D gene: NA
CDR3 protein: CASSPQGPYEQYF
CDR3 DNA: TGTGCCAGCAGCCCCCAGGGGCCCTACGAGCAGTACTTC

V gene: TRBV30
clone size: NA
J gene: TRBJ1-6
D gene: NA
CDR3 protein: CAWSRTSSPLHF
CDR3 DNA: TGTGCCTGGAGCCGTACGAGTTCCCCCCTCCACTTT

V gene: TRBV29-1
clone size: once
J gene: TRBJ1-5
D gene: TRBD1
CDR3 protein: CSVGTGGGNQPQHF
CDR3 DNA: TGCAGCGTTGGGACAGGGGGCGGCAATCAGCCCCAGCATTTT

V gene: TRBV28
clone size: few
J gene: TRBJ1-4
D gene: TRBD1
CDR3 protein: CASSFGGTGYEKLFF
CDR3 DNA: TGTGCCAGCAGTTTTGGCGGGACAGGGTATGAAAAACTGTTTTTT

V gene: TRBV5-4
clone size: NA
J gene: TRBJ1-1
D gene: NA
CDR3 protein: CASSLAQGAEAFF
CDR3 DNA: TGTGCCAGCAGCTTGGCCCAGGGTGCTGAAGCTTTCTTT

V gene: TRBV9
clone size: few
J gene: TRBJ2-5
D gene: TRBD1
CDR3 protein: CASSVNRGLVETQYF
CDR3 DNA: TGTGCCAGCAGCGTAAACAGGGGATTAGTAGAGACCCAGTACTTC

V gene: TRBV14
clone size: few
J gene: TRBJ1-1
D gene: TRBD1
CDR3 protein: CASSPGTGGPEAFF
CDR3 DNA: TGTGCCAGCAGCCCCGGGACAGGGGGTCCTGAAGCTTTCTTT

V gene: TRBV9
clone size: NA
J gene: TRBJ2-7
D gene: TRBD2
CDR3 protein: CASSVGGREGSEQYF
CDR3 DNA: TGTGCCAGCAGCGTAGGGGGGCGGGAGGGCTCCGAGCAGTACTTC

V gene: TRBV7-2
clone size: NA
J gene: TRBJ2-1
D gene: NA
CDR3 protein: CASSLMAGDEQFF
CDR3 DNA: TGTGCCAGCAGCTTAATGGCGGGCGATGAGCAGTTCTTC

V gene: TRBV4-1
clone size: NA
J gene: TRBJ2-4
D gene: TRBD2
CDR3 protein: CASSPPGLAGYIQYF
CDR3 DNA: TGCGCCAGCAGCCCGCCGGGACTAGCGGGATACATTCAGTACTTC

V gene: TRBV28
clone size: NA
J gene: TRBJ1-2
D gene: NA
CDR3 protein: CASSRIVDYGYTF
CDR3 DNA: TGTGCCAGCAGCAGGATAGTAGACTATGGCTACACCTTC

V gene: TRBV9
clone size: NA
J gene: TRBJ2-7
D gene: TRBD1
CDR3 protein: CASSVTQGAGNEQYF
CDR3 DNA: TGTGCCAGCAGCGTCACACAGGGGGCTGGAAACGAGCAGTACTTC

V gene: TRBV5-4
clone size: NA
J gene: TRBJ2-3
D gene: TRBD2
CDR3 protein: CASSLGTSGRERDTQYF
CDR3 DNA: TGTGCCAGCAGCCTAGGGACTAGCGGGAGAGAGAGAGATACGCAGTATTTT

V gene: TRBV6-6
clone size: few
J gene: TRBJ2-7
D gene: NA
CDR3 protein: CASSSRQESYEQYF
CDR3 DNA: TGTGCCAGCAGTTCCCGACAGGAGTCCTACGAGCAGTACTTC

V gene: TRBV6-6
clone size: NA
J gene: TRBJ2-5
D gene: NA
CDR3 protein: CASSYGPYQETQYF
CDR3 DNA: TGTGCCAGCAGTTACGGGCCTTACCAAGAGACCCAGTACTTC

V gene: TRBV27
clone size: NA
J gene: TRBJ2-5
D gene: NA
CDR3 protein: CASSPRTHAETQYF
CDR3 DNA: TGTGCCAGCAGTCCGAGGACACACGCAGAGACCCAGTACTTC

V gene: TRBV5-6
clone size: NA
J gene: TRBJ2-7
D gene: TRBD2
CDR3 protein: CASLAGARNEQYF
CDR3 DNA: TGTGCCAGCCTAGCGGGAGCCAGGAACGAGCAGTACTTC

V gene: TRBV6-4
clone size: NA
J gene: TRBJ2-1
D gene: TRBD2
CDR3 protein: CASSETSGVKQFF
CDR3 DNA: TGTGCCAGCAGTGAGACTAGCGGGGTAAAGCAGTTCTTC

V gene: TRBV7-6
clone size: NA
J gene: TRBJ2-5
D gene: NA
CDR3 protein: CASSLGAGQETQYF
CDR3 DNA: TGTGCCAGCAGCTTAGGGGCAGGCCAAGAGACCCAGTACTTC

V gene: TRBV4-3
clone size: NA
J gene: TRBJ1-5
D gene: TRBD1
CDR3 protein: CASSQEQGARQPQHF
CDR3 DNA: TGCGCCAGCAGCCAAGAACAGGGGGCACGACAGCCCCAGCATTTT

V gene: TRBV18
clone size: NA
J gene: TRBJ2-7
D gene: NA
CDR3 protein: CASSPPLNAFHEQYF
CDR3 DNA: TGTGCCAGCTCACCACCACTTAACGCGTTCCACGAGCAGTACTTC

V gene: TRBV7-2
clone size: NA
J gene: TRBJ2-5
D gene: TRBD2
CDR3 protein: CASSLSWGASGFEQYF
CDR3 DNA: TGTGCCAGCAGCTTATCGTGGGGGGCTAGCGGGTTTGAGCAGTACTTC

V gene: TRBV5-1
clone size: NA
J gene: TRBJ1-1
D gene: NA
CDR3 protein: CASSSRGGYTEAFF
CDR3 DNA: TGCGCCAGCAGTTCGCGCGGAGGGTATACTGAAGCTTTCTTT

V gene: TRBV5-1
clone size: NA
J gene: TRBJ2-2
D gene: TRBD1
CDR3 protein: CASSRQGANTGELFF
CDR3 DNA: TGCGCCAGCAGTCGACAGGGGGCGAACACCGGGGAGCTGTTTTTT

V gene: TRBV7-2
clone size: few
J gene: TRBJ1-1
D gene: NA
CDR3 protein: CASRGVGGTEAFF
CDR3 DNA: TGTGCCAGCAGGGGGGTGGGGGGAACTGAAGCTTTCTTT

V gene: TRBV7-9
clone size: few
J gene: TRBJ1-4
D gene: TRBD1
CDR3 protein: CASSLYDRGLGNEKLFF
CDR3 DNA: TGTGCCAGCAGCTTATACGACAGGGGGCTCGGTAATGAAAAACTGTTTTTT

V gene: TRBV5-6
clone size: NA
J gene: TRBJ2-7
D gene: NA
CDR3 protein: CASSSFLESPYEQYF
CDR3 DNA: TGTGCCAGCAGCTCGTTCTTAGAGTCACCCTACGAGCAGTACTTC

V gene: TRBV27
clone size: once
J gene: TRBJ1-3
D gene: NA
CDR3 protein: CASSHASGNSGNTIYF
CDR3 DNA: TGTGCCAGCAGTCATGCTTCAGGGAACTCCGGAAACACCATATATTTT

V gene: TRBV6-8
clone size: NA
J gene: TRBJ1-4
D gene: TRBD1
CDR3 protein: CASRGTGGAEFENLFF
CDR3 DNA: TGTGCCAGCAGGGGGACAGGGGGCGCAGAATTTGAAAACCTGTTTTTT

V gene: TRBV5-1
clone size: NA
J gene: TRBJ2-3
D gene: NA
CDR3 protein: CASSLNSGQYF
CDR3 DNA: TGCGCCAGCAGCTTGAATTCAGGGCAGTATTTT

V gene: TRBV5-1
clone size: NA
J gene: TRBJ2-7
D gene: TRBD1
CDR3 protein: CASIGQGSYEQYF
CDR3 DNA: TGCGCCAGCATCGGACAGGGTTCCTACGAGCAGTACTTC

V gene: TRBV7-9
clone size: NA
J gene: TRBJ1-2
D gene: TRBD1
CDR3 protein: CASSFARDRYYGYTF
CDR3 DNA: TGTGCCAGCAGCTTCGCCCGGGACAGATACTATGGCTACACCTTC

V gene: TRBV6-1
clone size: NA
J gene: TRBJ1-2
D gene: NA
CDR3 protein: CASSEAGGDGYTF
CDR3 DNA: TGTGCCAGCAGTGAAGCAGGAGGGGACGGCTACACCTTC

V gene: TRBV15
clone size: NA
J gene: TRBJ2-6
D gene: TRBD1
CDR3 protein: CATSIPGQGFPGANVLTF
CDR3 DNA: TGTGCCACCAGTATACCGGGACAGGGGTTTCCTGGGGCCAACGTCCTGACTTTC

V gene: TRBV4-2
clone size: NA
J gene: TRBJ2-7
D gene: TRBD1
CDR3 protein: CASSHGTGEGSYEQYF
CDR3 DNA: TGTGCCAGCAGCCACGGGACAGGGGAGGGCTCCTACGAGCAGTACTTC

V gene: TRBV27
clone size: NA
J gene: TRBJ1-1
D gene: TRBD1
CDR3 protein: CASSPSPTGWVVGTEAFF
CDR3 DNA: TGTGCCAGCAGCCCATCCCCGACAGGGTGGGTTGTAGGCACTGAAGCTTTCTTT

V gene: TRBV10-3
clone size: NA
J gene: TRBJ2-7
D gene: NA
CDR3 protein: CAISEAETGYYEQYF
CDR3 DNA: TGTGCCATCAGTGAGGCCGAAACAGGGTATTACGAGCAGTACTTC

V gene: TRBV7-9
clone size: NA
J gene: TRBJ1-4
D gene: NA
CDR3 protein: CASSFTGEKLFF
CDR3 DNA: TGTGCCAGCAGTTTTACGGGTGAAAAACTGTTTTTT

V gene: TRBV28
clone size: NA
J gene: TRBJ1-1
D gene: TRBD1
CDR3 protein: CASRRRWTSGTGGSMNTEAFF
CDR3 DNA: TGTGCCAGCAGACGGAGGTGGACCTCCGGGACAGGGGGCTCGATGAACACTGAAGCTTTCTTT

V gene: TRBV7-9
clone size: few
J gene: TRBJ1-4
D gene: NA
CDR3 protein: CASSPGDSNEKLFF
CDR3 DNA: TGTGCCAGCAGCCCAGGGGATTCTAATGAAAAACTGTTTTTT

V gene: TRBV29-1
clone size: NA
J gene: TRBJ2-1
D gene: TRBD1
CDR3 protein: CSVEGTGAINEQFF
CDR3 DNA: TGCAGCGTTGAGGGGACAGGGGCGATCAATGAGCAGTTCTTC

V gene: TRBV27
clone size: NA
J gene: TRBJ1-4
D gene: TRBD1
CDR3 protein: CASRGQGSEKLFF
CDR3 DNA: TGTGCCAGCAGGGGACAGGGTAGTGAAAAACTGTTTTTT

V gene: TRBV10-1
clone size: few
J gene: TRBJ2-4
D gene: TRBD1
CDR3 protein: CASITGTGSNRWTKNIQYF
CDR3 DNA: TGCGCCAGCATAACCGGGACAGGGTCTAATCGGTGGACCAAAAACATTCAGTACTTC

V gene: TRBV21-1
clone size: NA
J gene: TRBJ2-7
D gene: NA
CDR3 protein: CASSNLIRDYLSYEQYF
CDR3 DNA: TGTGCCAGCAGCAATCTGATCAGGGACTACCTCTCCTACGAGCAGTACTTC

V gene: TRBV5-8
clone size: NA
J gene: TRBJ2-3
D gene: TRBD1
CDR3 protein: CASSPGQGSDTQYF
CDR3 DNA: TGTGCCAGCAGCCCGGGACAGGGATCAGATACGCAGTATTTT